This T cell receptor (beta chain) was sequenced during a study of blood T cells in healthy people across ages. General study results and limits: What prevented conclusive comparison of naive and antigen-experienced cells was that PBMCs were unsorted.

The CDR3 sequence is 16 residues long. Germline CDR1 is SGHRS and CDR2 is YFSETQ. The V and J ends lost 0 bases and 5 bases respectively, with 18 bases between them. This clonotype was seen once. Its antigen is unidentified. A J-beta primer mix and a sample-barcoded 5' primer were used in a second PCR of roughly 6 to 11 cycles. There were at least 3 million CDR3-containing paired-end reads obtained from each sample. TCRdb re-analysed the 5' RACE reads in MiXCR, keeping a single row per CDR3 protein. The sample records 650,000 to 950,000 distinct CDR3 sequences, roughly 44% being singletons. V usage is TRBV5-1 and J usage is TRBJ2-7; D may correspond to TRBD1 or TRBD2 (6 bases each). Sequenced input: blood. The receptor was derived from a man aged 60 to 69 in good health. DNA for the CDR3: TGCGCCAGCAGCTTGGATAGCGGACAGCCGCCCCACGAGCAGTACTTC. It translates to CASSLDSGQPPHEQYF.